This T cell receptor (beta chain) was captured in a study of blood T cell repertoires in COVID-19. Study in general: Samples came from the United States, Italy and Spain, spanning acute and convalescent COVID-19. T cells, B-cell-depleted T cells, or PBMCs supplied cDNA or gDNA.

This CDR3 spans 10 amino acids. Per germline, CDR1 SQVTM and CDR2 ANQGSEA. V dropped 8 bases and J dropped 6 bases, with 10 bases sitting between them. Original data processing: Estimated nucleated cell counts came from reference gene primer amplification. Method: immunoSEQ multiplex PCR; TCRdb's copy keeps in-frame clones and lacks some. V and J calls and clone size are given by that table; D and trimming were obtained from the DNA. The data show 150,000 to 200,000 clones, with around nine tenths seen just once and about 5% held by the top ten. Sequenced: peripheral blood. The chain joins TRBV29-1 to TRBJ1-2; maybe TRBD1 (6 bases). The clonotype was recovered from a human donor in a cohort sampled during active COVID-19. Here the CDR3 DNA reads TGCAGCCTAGGGGGGGATGGCTACACCTTC. It translates to CSLGGDGYTF.